A single sample is the source of the 8 T cell receptor beta chains below, sequenced in a study of T cell responses to AZD1222 COVID-19 vaccine. Some clones are missing from TCRdb's copy, which holds only in-frame ones; the method was immunoSEQ multiplex PCR. The sample shows about 160,000 clones, roughly nine tenths of them seen only once. The sample in question was peripheral blood, obtained on day 0 of AZD1222 vaccination. These receptors all come from an adult in good health.

The rearrangement links TRBV14 to TRBJ2-1; TRBD1 is a possible D gene (6 bases). V dropped 0 bases and J dropped 5 bases, with 23 bases sitting between them. CDR1 and CDR2 from the germline V gene are SGHDN and FVKESK. The CDR3 consists of 19 residues. The CDR3 sequence is CASSQDNLVRGSSNNEQFF. CDR3 sequence (DNA): TGTGCCAGCAGCCAAGATAATCTCGTCAGGGGAAGTAGTAACAATGAGCAGTTCTTC.

The rearrangement uses TRBV27 and TRBJ1-2; TRBD1 agrees at 7 bases. In germline, CDR1 is MNHEY, CDR2 SMNVEV (reference sequence). Trimming at V came to 5 bases and at J to 8 bases, leaving 8 bases not matched to a gene. This CDR3 spans 13 amino acids. CDR3 nucleotides: TGTGCCAGCAGTCCAAACAGGGGTTTCGGCTACACCTTC. Amino acids: CASSPNRGFGYTF.

This rearrangement joins TRBV2 to TRBJ2-4, with D possibly being TRBD1 or TRBD2 (5 bases each). V shed 8 bases and J shed 2 bases, with 16 bases lying between them. Per germline, CDR1 SNHLY and CDR2 FYNNEI. The CDR3 length is 15 residues. CDR3: CASAPGTPPKNIQYF. CDR3 bases: TGTGCCAGCGCCCCCGGGACGCCTCCCAAAAACATTCAGTACTTC.

The chain has TRBV13 and TRBJ1-5, with TRBD1 matching over 9 bases. V shed 1 base, J shed 4 bases, and the junction held 2 bases outside the gene matches. The germline V gene encodes CDR1 PRHDT and CDR2 FYEKMQ (reference sequence). This CDR3 has 15 amino acids. The CDR3 DNA reads TGTGCCAGCAGCTTAGCGGGACAGGGAAATCAGCCCCAGCATTTT. It is translated as CASSLAGQGNQPQHF.

This chain joins TRBV29-1 and TRBJ1-2; tentative D call: TRBD1 (5 bases). The CDR3 contains 12 residues. Germline CDR1 is SQVTM and CDR2 is ANQGSEA. The V end was cut by 1 base, the J end by 8 bases, with 11 bases between. CDR3 DNA sequence: TGCAGCGTTGAAGCATGGAGGGACGGCTACACCTTC. This translates into CSVEAWRDGYTF.

The chain recombines TRBV5-1 with TRBJ2-5; D possibly uses TRBD1 or TRBD2 (6 bases each). Germline CDR1 and CDR2: SGHRS and YFSETQ. V was pared by 4 bases and J by 4 bases, with 17 bases between. This CDR3 is 15 amino acids long. CDR3 in amino acids: CASSGLQGNGETQYF. The CDR3 DNA sequence: TGCGCCAGCAGCGGACTACAGGGTAACGGAGAGACCCAGTACTTC.

This chain connects TRBV28 to TRBJ2-5, with 7 bases fitting TRBD1. In germline, CDR1 is MDHEN, CDR2 SYDVKM. Trimming removed 10 bases from V and 1 base from J; junction bases left unmatched: 12. The CDR3 consists of 15 residues. The CDR3 here is CATRLPGQIQETQYF. Here the CDR3 DNA reads TGTGCCACCCGACTACCGGGACAGATCCAAGAGACCCAGTACTTC.

The V and J genes are TRBV5-6 and TRBJ2-6; no definite D call. This CDR3 is 15 amino acids long. The germline V gene has CDR1 SGHDT and CDR2 YYEEEE. V gave up 4 bases and J gave up 0 bases, with 8 bases separating them. CDR3 protein: CASSTSYSGANVLTF. Written as DNA, the CDR3 is TGTGCCAGCAGCACCTCCTACTCTGGGGCCAACGTCCTGACTTTC.